This T cell receptor (beta chain) was observed in a study of post-analysis software for immune sequencing data. Overall study findings and caveats: Patients showed TRBV5-6, TRBV5-1 and TRBV20-1 among roughly 5 TRBV segments more frequent than in controls.

This clonotype has a single count. Its target is unknown. Germline V gives CDR1 SGHTA, CDR2 FQGNSA. The CDR3 length is 15 residues. The junction had 7 bases not matched to a gene; V was cut back by 3 bases and J by 2 bases. Sequencing libraries made from TCR beta cDNA carried unique molecular identifiers. One entry per CDR3 protein results from TCRdb running MiXCR on the PCR reads. Of hundreds of thousands of distinct CDR3 sequences in the sample, 59% are singletons; the top ten hold roughly 10%. The source of this sequence is a girl aged 2-15 years with multiple sclerosis. Material for sequencing was blood. V usage is TRBV7-2 and J usage is TRBJ2-7; TRBD2 agrees at 7 bases. CDR3 sequence: CASSFGGIAAYEQYF. In nucleotides, the CDR3 is TGTGCCAGCAGCTTCGGGGGGATAGCGGCCTACGAGCAGTACTTC.